This TCR beta chain originates from a study of T cells after yellow fever vaccination. From the 5' RACE reads, TCRdb called clonotypes with MiXCR, one entry per CDR3 protein. The sample lists 100,000 to 150,000 distinct CDR3 sequences, 6.5% to 8% seen once, with roughly 2.6% in the top ten. This CDR3 contains 15 residues. In germline, CDR1 is LGHNA, CDR2 YSLEER. Trimming removed 2 bases at V and 11 bases at J, with 16 bases between. This specimen consisted of CD4+ T cells sorted from PBMCs, obtained roughly 10 days after the first yellow fever vaccination. The sequence came from a man younger than 35 who received the YFV17D yellow fever vaccine. This sequence joins TRBV4-3 and TRBJ1-6; a weak D match, TRBD1 (5 bases). This chain's CDR3 is CASSQIPGPITPLHF. In DNA form, the CDR3 reads TGCGCCAGCAGCCAAATCCCGGGACCTATTACACCCCTCCACTTT.